Each of the 23 T cell receptor beta chains below was sequenced from the same sample in a study of control samples from healthy donors and cancer patients (dated by TCRdb to about 2020). Libraries were built with the immunoSEQ multiplex PCR assay. In TCRdb, the immuneACCESS table is reduced to in-frame sequences with V and J assigned. These tables do not hold every clone; where another copy was compared, an unresolved V gene accounts for under half, and the others remain unexplained. A total of about 89,000 clones appear in this sample, about 89% of them only once. The ten most abundant clones make up about 21% of the sample. The specimen was blood. The receptors come from a young man in good health.

J is TRBJ2-7 and V is TRBV5-5; D uncertain. V lost 4 bases and J 4 bases, leaving 6 bases between the germline ends. The CDR3 runs to 11 residues. The germline gives CDR1 SGHKS, CDR2 YYEKEE (reference sequence). The CDR3: CASSPRYEQYF. CDR3 nucleotides: TGTGCCAGCAGCCCCAGATACGAGCAGTACTTC.

The V gene is TRBV9, the J gene TRBJ2-3, with 14 bases lining up with TRBD2. The trim removed 4 bases at V and 2 bases at J, leaving 9 bases unmatched. The CDR3 is 18 residues long. CDR1 and CDR2 from the germline V gene are SGDLS and YYNGEE. CDR3 in DNA: TGTGCCAGCAGCCCACAGAGGACTAGCGGGGGGCTCACAGATACGCAGTATTTT. It codes for CASSPQRTSGGLTDTQYF.

The V and J genes are TRBV13 and TRBJ2-3, with TRBD2 matching 8 bases. The ends lost 7 bases at V and 1 base at J; junction bases unmatched: 10. The germline gives CDR1 PRHDT, CDR2 FYEKMQ (reference sequence). CDR3 length: 16 residues. The CDR3 DNA follows: TGTGCCAGCACCAGGACCCAGCGGGGGCGCACAGATACGCAGTATTTT. Translated: CASTRTQRGRTDTQYF.

The chain uses TRBV24-1 and TRBJ2-4, with D perhaps being TRBD1 or TRBD2 (5 bases each). This CDR3 comprises 12 residues. The germline gives CDR1 KGHDR, CDR2 SFDVKD. Trimming stripped 6 bases from V and 12 bases from J, with 14 bases between. CDR3 amino acids: CATSSYTGPQYF. In DNA, the CDR3 is TGTGCCACCAGTTCATATACGGGGCCTCAGTACTTC.

The V gene is TRBV6-5, the J gene TRBJ1-2; TRBD1 matches 7 bases. CDR3 length equals 14 residues. The V gene end was trimmed by 0 bases and the J gene end by 4 bases; junction bases not matched to a gene: 2. Looked up from germline, CDR1 is MNHEY and CDR2 is SVGAGI. In DNA form, the CDR3 reads TGTGCCAGCAGTTACTCTAGGGGGCCCTATGGCTACACCTTC. It encodes CASSYSRGPYGYTF.

This clone was detected a few times. This CDR3 is also generated by other DNA sequences in the sample. This sequence joins TRBV10-3 and TRBJ1-6, with D unclear. CDR1 is ENHRY, CDR2 SYGVKD, per germline. This CDR3 is built from 12 residues. V was trimmed by 2 bases and J by 9 bases, leaving 5 bases between them. DNA of the CDR3: TGTGCCATCAGTGAGGGTCCTTCACCCCTCCACTTT. Its protein product is CAISEGPSPLHF.

This rearrangement joins TRBV7-3 to TRBJ2-1; unclear D gene. V lost 5 bases and J lost 5, with 10 bases in between. Per germline, CDR1 SGHTA and CDR2 FQGTGA. The CDR3 totals 13 residues. The CDR3 sequence: CASSPWPDNEQFF. The CDR3 DNA reads as TGTGCCAGCAGCCCATGGCCGGACAATGAGCAGTTCTTC.

This sequence joins TRBV11-1 and TRBJ1-6, with TRBD1 matching 12 bases. CDR3 size: 15 residues. After removal of 4 bases from V and 6 bases from J, the junction contained 1 base not matched to a gene. CDR1 is SGHAT, CDR2 FQDESV, per germline (reference sequence). The chain's CDR3 is CASSWDRGLNSPLHF. DNA for the CDR3: TGTGCCAGCAGCTGGGACAGGGGGCTTAATTCACCCCTCCACTTT.

The V gene is TRBV10-3, the J gene TRBJ1-3, with D unresolved. This CDR3 spans 13 amino acids. V was clipped by 2 bases and J by 0 bases, with 2 bases between them. Germline V gene data show CDR1 as ENHRY and CDR2 as SYGVKD. The CDR3 sequence: CAISETSGNTIYF. The CDR3 DNA is TGTGCCATCAGTGAGACCTCTGGAAACACCATATATTTT.

The rearrangement links TRBV30 to TRBJ2-2, with D unresolved. Germline lookup yields CDR1 GTSNPN and CDR2 SVGIG (reference sequence). Trimming took off 5 bases at V and 0 bases at J, with 16 bases between the two ends. The CDR3 has 16 amino acids. CDR3 bases: TGTGCCTGGTTGCAGAAGAGTTTCTCGAACACCGGGGAGCTGTTTTTT. Translating gives CAWLQKSFSNTGELFF.

V usage is TRBV19 and J usage is TRBJ1-2, with 7 bases matching TRBD1. V gave up 10 bases and J gave up 0 bases; unmatched junction bases: 11. The germline gives CDR1 LNHDA, CDR2 SQIVND (reference sequence). The CDR3 sequence is 15 residues long. The CDR3 nucleotides are TGTGCCACCCCGGGGAGGGGGCACCCTAACTATGGCTACACCTTC. Translated, it gives CATPGRGHPNYGYTF.

The rearrangement uses TRBV5-4 and TRBJ2-7, with 11 bases matching TRBD1. Germline assignment: CDR1 SGHNT and CDR2 YYREEE (reference sequence). This CDR3 region has 14 residues. V trimming: 4 bases; J trimming: 2 bases; junction bases outside the gene matches: 2. The CDR3 here is CASSKGQGAYEQYV. CDR3 coding DNA: TGTGCCAGCAGCAAGGGACAGGGGGCCTACGAGCAGTACGTC.

The chain couples TRBV10-3 to TRBJ1-2; 11 positions match TRBD1. The ends lost 10 bases at V and 7 bases at J; junction bases unmatched: 8. CDR1 and CDR2 from the germline V gene are ENHRY and SYGVKD. CDR3 size: 13 residues. CDR3 sequence (DNA): TGTGCCAGCTTAGGACAGGGGGCAAGTGGCTACACCTTC. It encodes CASLGQGASGYTF.

The CDR3 DNA reads TGTGCCAGCAGCCTCCGGGCCGAGAGGGGTGGCTACACCTTC. This gives the protein CASSLRAERGGYTF. The chain recombines TRBV11-2 with TRBJ1-2, with D possibly matching TRBD1 (5 bases). Germline values: CDR1 SGHAT, CDR2 FQNNGV. The V end was cut by 5 bases, the J end by 7 bases, with 17 bases between. The CDR3 consists of 14 residues.

The gene calls are TRBV4-1 and TRBJ1-1; 8 bases are a match to TRBD1. V lost 3 bases, J lost 3 bases, and 6 bases stayed unmatched. This CDR3 is 15 amino acids long. Germline lookup yields CDR1 MGHRA and CDR2 YSYEKL. CDR3 region: CASSHSGTGDTEAFF. CDR3 bases: TGCGCCAGCAGCCACTCCGGGACAGGCGACACTGAAGCTTTCTTT.

The chain couples TRBV14 to TRBJ1-1; 7 bases align to TRBD1. The CDR3 totals 14 residues. With V trimmed by 0 bases and J by 11 bases, 9 bases remained unmatched. Germline V gene lookup returns CDR1 SGHDN and CDR2 FVKESK. The chain's CDR3 is CASSQDGQVFGAFF. CDR3 bases: TGTGCCAGCAGCCAAGATGGACAGGTCTTTGGTGCTTTCTTT.

CDR3 sequence reads: CASSFGTGPEPQHF. The DNA of the CDR3 is TGTGCCAGCAGCTTCGGGACAGGGCCGGAGCCCCAGCATTTT. The chain recombines TRBV5-6 with TRBJ1-5, with 9 bases aligning to TRBD1. The CDR3 has 14 amino acids. Trimming cost V 2 bases and J 8 bases; bases outside gene matches: 5. Germline CDR1 and CDR2: SGHDT and YYEEEE. The whole variable domain, filled in from reference TRBV5-6 and TRBJ1-5, reads DAGVTQSPTHLIKTRGQQVTLRCSPKSGHDTVSWYQQALGQGPQFIFQYYEEEERQRGNFPDRFSGHQFPNYSSELNVNALLLGDSALYLCASSFGTGPEPQHFGDGTRLSIL.

This clone was detected a few times. The chain has TRBV6-4 and TRBJ2-2; 11 bases align to TRBD2. With 7 bases clipped from V and 5 bases from J, the junction kept 6 bases outside the gene matches. From germline, CDR1 is MRHNA and CDR2 SNTAGT. The CDR3 extends over 15 amino acids. CDR3 coding DNA: TGTGCCAGCATCTTAGCGGGGGGGCGGACCGGGGAGCTGTTTTTT. This codes for CASILAGGRTGELFF.

This chain's CDR3 is CASSRHRTGPNTGELFF. The CDR3 nucleotides read TGTGCCAGTAGTAGGCACAGAACGGGACCTAACACCGGGGAGCTGTTTTTT. The V gene is TRBV19, the J gene TRBJ2-2; D might be TRBD1 or TRBD2, each matching 5 bases. This CDR3 has 17 amino acids. The germline CDR1 and CDR2 sequences are LNHDA and SQIVND (reference sequence). The V end was cut by 4 bases, the J end by 2 bases, with 17 bases between. Combining the CDR3 with reference TRBV19 and TRBJ2-2 gives the whole variable domain DGGITQSPKYLFRKEGQNVTLSCEQNLNHDAMYWYRQDPGQGLRLIYYSQIVNDFQKGDIAEGYSVSREKKESFPLTVTSAQKNPTAFYLCASSRHRTGPNTGELFFGEGSRLTVL.

The V gene is TRBV5-1, the J gene TRBJ1-1; unclear D gene. The CDR3 sequence is 13 residues long. The germline V and J ends were trimmed by 4 bases and 0 bases, with 7 bases remaining between them. Germline V gives CDR1 SGHRS, CDR2 YFSETQ. In DNA, the CDR3 is TGCGCCAGCAGCGCCCTCATGAACACTGAAGCTTTCTTT. Its protein is CASSALMNTEAFF.

The chain carries TRBV24-1 and TRBJ2-3; TRBD2 agrees at 9 bases. This CDR3 comprises 17 residues. The germline V gene has CDR1 KGHDR and CDR2 SFDVKD. The V gene end was trimmed by 3 bases and the J gene end by 6 bases; junction bases not matched to a gene: 12. DNA for the CDR3: TGTGCCACCAGTGATCCGGGACTAGCCGGGGGGGGTGATACGCAGTATTTT. This encodes CATSDPGLAGGGDTQYF.

Only one count was recorded for this clone. This chain joins TRBV7-2 and TRBJ2-5, with 7 positions matching TRBD2. This CDR3 contains 16 residues. The V gene's germline CDR1 is SGHTA and CDR2 FQGNSA. V lost 1 base to trimming and J lost 1 base; unmatched junction nucleotides: 6. As DNA, the CDR3 is TGTGCCAGCAGCTTAGGTGGGCGGGGGTTCCAAGAGACCCAGTACTTC. Translation gives CASSLGGRGFQETQYF. The whole variable domain, remainder taken from reference TRBV7-2 and TRBJ2-5, is GAGVSQSPSNKVTEKGKDVELRCDPISGHTALYWYRQSLGQGLEFLIYFQGNSAPDKSGLPSDRFSAERTGGSVSTLTIQRTQQEDSAVYLCASSLGGRGFQETQYFGPGTRLLVL.

The rearrangement joins TRBV7-2 to TRBJ2-3; 8 bases agree with TRBD2. CDR3 length: 19 amino acids. Germline CDR1 reads SGHTA; CDR2 reads FQGNSA. With V trimmed by 2 bases and J by 2 bases, 15 bases remained unmatched. The CDR3 spells CASSLTGAGGPLDTDTQYF. CDR3 sequence (DNA): TGTGCCAGCAGCTTAACGGGGGCGGGGGGCCCCCTCGACACAGATACGCAGTATTTT. Complete variable domain (other parts from reference TRBV7-2 and TRBJ2-3): GAGVSQSPSNKVTEKGKDVELRCDPISGHTALYWYRQSLGQGLEFLIYFQGNSAPDKSGLPSDRFSAERTGGSVSTLTIQRTQQEDSAVYLCASSLTGAGGPLDTDTQYFGPGTRLTVL.